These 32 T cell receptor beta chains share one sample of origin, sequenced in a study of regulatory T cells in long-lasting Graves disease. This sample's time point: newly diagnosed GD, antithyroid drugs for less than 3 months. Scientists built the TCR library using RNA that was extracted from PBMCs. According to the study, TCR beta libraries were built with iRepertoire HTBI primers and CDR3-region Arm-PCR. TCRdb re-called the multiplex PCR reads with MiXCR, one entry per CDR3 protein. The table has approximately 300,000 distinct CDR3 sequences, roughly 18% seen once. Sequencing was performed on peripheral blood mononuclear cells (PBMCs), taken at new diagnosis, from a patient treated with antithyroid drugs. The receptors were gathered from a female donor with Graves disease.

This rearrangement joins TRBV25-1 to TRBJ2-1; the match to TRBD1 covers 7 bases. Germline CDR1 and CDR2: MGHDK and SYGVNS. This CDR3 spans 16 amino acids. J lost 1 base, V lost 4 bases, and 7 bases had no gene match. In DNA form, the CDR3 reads TGTGCCAGCAGTGTTACCGGGACAGAGTCCTACAATGAGCAGTTCTTC. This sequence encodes CASSVTGTESYNEQFF.

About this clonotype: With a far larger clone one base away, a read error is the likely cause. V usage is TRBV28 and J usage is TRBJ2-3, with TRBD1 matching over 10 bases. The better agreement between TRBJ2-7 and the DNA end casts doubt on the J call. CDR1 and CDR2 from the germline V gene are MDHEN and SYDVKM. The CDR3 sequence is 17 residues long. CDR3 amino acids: CASSPPLTGTGVDEQYF. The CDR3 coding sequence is TGTGCCAGCAGCCCCCCCTTGACAGGGACAGGGGTCGATGAGCAGTACTTC.

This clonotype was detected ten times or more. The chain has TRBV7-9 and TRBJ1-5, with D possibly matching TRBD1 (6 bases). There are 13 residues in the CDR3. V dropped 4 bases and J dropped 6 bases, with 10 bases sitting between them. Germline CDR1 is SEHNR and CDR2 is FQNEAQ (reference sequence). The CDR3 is CASSSGEGQPQHF. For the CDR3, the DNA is TGTGCCAGCAGCTCAGGGGAGGGTCAGCCCCAGCATTTT.

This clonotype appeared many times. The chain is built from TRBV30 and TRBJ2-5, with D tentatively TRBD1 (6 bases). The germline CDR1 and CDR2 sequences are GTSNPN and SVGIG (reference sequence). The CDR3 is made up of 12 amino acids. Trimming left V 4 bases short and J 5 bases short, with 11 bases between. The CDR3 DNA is TGTGCCTGGAACAGGGTGTTCGAGACCCAGTACTTC. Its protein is CAWNRVFETQYF.

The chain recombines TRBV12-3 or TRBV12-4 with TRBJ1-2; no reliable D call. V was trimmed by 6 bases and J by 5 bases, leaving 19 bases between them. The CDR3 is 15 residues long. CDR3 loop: CASSSGGRVSYGYTF. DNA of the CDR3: TGTGCCAGCAGCTCCGGCGGGCGGGTCTCGTATGGCTACACCTTC.

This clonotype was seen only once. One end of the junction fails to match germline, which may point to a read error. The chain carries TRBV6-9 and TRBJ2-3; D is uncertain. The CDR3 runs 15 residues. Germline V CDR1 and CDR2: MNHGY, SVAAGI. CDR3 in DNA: TGTGCCAGCACTTATATTGGACGCAGCATAGGTACGCAGTATTTT. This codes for CASTYIGRSIGTQYF.

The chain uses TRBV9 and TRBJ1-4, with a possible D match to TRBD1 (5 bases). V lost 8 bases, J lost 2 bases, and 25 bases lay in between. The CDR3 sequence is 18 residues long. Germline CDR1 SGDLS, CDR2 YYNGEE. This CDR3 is CASAFLRPKTATNEKLFF. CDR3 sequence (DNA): TGTGCCAGTGCCTTCCTCCGACCTAAGACAGCGACTAATGAAAAACTGTTTTTT.

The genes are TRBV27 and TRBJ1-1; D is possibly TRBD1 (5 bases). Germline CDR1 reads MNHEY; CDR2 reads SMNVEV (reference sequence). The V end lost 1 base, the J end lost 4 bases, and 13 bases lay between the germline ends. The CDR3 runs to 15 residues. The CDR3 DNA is TGTGCCAGCAGTTTATTGCAGGGAGTAGGCACTGAAGCTTTCTTT. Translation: CASSLLQGVGTEAFF.

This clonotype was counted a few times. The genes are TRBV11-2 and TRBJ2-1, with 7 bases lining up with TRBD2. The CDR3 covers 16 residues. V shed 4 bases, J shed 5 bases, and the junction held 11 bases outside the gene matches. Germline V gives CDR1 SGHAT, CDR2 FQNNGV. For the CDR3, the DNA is TGTGCCAGCAGCTCATCACCTAGCGGCCCTCACAATGAGCAGTTCTTC. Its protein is CASSSSPSGPHNEQFF. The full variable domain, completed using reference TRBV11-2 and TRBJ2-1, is EAGVAQSPRYKIIEKRQSVAFWCNPISGHATLYWYQQILGQGPKLLIQFQNNGVVDDSQLPKDRFSAERLKGVDSTLKIQPAKLEDSAVYLCASSSSPSGPHNEQFFGPGTRLTVL.

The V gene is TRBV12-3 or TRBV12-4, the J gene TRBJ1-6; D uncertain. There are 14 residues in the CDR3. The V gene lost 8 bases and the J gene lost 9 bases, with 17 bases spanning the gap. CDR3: CASCGVKVPSPLHF. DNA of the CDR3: TGTGCCAGCTGCGGGGTAAAGGTCCCTTCACCCCTCCACTTT.

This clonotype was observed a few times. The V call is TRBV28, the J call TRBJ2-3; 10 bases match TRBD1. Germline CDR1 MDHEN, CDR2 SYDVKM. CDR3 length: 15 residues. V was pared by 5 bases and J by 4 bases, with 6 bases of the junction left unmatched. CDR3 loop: CASSRQGARADTQYF. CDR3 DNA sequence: TGTGCCAGCAGTCGACAGGGGGCGCGGGCAGATACGCAGTATTTT.

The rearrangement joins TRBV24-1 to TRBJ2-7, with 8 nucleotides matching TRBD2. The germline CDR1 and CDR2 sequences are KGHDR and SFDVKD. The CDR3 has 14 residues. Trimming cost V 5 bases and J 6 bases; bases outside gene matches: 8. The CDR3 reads CATSVAGGHGEQYF. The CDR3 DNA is TGTGCCACCAGTGTGGCGGGAGGCCACGGCGAGCAGTACTTC.

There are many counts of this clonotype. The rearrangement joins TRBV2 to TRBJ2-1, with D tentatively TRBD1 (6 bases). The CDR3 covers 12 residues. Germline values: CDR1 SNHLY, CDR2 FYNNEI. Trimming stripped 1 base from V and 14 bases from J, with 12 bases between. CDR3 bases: TGTGCCAGCAGTGAAGGCAGGGGCCAGGAGTTCTTC. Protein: CASSEGRGQEFF.

The CDR3, as DNA: TGCAGCGTTGAAGGGGGGGACAAACCATACAATGAGCAGTTCTTC. Protein product: CSVEGGDKPYNEQFF. The genes are TRBV29-1 and TRBJ2-1; D possibly matches TRBD1 or TRBD2 (6 bases each). With 1 base removed from V and 4 bases from J, the gap between germline ends came to 14 bases. This CDR3 is built from 15 residues. Germline V gene sequence: CDR1 SQVTM, CDR2 ANQGSEA.

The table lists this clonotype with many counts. The CDR3 loop is CSAEEGLAGSTDTQYF. DNA of the CDR3: TGCAGTGCTGAGGAGGGACTAGCGGGAAGCACAGATACGCAGTATTTT. V and J are TRBV20-1 and TRBJ2-3, with TRBD2 identical over 13 bases. The trim removed 5 bases at V and 0 bases at J, leaving 5 bases unmatched. CDR3 length: 16 amino acids. Germline loops: CDR1 DFQATT, CDR2 SNEGSKA (reference sequence).

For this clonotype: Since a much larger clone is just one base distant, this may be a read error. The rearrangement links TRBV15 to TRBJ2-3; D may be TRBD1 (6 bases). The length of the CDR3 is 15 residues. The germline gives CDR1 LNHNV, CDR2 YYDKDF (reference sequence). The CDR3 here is CVTSREDSPTDTQYF. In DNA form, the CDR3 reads TGTGTCACCAGCAGAGAGGACAGTCCAACAGATACGCAGTATTTT.

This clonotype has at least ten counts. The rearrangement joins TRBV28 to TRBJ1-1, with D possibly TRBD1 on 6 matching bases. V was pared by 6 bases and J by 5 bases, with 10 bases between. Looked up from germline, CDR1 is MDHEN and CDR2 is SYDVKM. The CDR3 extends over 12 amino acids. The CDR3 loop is CASSFQGTEAFF. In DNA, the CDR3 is TGTGCCAGCAGCTTCCAGGGGACTGAAGCTTTCTTT. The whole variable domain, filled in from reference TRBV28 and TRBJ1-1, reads DVKVTQSSRYLVKRTGEKVFLECVQDMDHENMFWYRQDPGLGLRLIYFSYDVKMKEKGDIPEGYSVSREKKERFSLILESASTNQTSMYLCASSFQGTEAFFGQGTRLTVV.

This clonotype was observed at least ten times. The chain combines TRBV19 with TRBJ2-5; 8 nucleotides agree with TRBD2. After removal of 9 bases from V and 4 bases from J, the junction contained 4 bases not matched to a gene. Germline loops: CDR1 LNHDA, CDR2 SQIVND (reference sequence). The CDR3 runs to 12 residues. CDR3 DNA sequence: TGTGCCAGCAGCGGGGGCGGAGAGACCCAGTACTTC. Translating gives CASSGGGETQYF.

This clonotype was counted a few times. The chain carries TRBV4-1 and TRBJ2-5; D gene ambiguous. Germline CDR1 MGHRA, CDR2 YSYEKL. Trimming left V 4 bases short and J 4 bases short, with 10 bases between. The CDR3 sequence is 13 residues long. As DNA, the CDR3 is TGCGCCAGCAGCCCCGCCAGTCTAGAGACCCAGTACTTC. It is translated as CASSPASLETQYF.

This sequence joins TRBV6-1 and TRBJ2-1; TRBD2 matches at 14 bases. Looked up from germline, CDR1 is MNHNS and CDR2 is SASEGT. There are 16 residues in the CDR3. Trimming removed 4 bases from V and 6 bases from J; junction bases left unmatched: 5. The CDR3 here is CASSVQGTSGSNEQFF. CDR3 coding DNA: TGTGCCAGCAGTGTCCAAGGGACTAGCGGGAGCAATGAGCAGTTCTTC.

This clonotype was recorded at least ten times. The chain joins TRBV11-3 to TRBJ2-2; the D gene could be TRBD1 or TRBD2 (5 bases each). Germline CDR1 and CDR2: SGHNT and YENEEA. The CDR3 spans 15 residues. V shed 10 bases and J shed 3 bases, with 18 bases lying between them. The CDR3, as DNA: TGTGCCAACCCTCTTAAGAGGGACCACACCGGGGAGCTGTTTTTT. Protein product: CANPLKRDHTGELFF.

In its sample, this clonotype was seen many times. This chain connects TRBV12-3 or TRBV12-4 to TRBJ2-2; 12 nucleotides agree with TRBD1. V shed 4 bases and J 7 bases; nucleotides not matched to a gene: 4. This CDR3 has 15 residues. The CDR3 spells CASSWGTGGVGELFF. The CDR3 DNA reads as TGTGCCAGCAGTTGGGGGACAGGGGGCGTCGGGGAGCTGTTTTTT.

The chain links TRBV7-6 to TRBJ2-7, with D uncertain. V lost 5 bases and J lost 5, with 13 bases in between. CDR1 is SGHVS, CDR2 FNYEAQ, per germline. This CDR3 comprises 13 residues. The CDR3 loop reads CASSQYGVDEQYF. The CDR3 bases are TGTGCCAGCAGCCAATATGGGGTTGACGAGCAGTACTTC.

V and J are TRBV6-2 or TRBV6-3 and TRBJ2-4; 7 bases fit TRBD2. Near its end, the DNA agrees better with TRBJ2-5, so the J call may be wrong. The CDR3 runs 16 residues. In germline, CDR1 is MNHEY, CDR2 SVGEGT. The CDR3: CAASSEGAGAVETQYF. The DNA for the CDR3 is TGTGCCGCCAGCAGTGAAGGGGCGGGAGCGGTGGAGACCCAGTACTTC.

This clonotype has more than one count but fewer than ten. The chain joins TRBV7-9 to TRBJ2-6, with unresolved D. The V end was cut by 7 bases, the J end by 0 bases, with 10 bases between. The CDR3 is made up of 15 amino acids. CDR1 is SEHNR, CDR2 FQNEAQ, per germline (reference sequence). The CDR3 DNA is TGTGCCAGCACCGGGCTCTCCTCTGGGGCCAACGTCCTGACTTTC. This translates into CASTGLSSGANVLTF. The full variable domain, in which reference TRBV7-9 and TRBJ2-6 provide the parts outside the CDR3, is DTGVSQNPRHKITKRGQNVTFRCDPISEHNRLYWYRQTLGQGPEFLTYFQNEAQLEKSRLLSDRFSAERPKGSFSTLEIQRTEQGDSAMYLCASTGLSSGANVLTFGAGSRLTVL.

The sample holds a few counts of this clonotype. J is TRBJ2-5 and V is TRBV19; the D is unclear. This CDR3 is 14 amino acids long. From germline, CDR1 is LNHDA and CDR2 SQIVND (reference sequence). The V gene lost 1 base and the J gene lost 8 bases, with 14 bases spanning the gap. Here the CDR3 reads CASSIGSVQVTQYF. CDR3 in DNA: TGTGCCAGTAGTATAGGTTCAGTGCAGGTAACCCAGTACTTC.

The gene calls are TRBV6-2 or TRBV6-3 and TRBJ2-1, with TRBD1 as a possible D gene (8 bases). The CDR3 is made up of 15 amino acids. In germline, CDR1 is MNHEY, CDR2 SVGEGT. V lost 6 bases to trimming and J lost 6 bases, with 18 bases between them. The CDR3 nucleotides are TGTGCCAGCAGCCCAGGGGGCGGGGGTGGCAATGAGCAGTTCTTC. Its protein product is CASSPGGGGGNEQFF.

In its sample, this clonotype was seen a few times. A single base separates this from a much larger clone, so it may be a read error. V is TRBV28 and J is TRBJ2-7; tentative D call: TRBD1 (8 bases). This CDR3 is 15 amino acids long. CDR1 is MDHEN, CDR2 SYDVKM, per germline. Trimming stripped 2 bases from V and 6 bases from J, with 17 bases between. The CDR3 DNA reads TGTGCCAGCAGTTTACCGGGGGGACAGGCCCGCGAGCAGTACTTC. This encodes CASSLPGGQAREQYF. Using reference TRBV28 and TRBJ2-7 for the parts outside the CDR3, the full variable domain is DVKVTQSSRYLVKRTGEKVFLECVQDMDHENMFWYRQDPGLGLRLIYFSYDVKMKEKGDIPEGYSVSREKKERFSLILESASTNQTSMYLCASSLPGGQAREQYFGPGTRLTVT.

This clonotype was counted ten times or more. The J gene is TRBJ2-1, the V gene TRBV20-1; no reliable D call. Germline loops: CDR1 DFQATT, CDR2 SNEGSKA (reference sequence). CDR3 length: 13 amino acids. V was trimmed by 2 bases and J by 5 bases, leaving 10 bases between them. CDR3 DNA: TGCAGTGCTAGATCCGACTTTAACAATGAGCAGTTCTTC. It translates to CSARSDFNNEQFF.

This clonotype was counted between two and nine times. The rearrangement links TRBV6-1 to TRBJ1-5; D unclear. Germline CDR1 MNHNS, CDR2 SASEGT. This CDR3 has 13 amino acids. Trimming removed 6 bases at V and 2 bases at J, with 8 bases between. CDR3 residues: CASSGIGNQPQHF. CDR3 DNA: TGTGCCAGCAGCGGTATAGGCAATCAGCCCCAGCATTTT.

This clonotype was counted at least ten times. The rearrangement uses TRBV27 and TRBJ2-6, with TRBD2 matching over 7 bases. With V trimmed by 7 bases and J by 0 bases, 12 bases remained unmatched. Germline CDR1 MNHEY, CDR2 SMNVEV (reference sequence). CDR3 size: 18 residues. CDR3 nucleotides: TGTGCCAGCACTAAGGTGGCAGGCGGGAGCTCTGGGGCCAACGTCCTGACTTTC. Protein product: CASTKVAGGSSGANVLTF.

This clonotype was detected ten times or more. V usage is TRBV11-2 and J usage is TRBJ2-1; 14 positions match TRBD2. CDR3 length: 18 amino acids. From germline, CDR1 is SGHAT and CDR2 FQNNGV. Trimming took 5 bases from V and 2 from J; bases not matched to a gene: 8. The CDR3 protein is CASSPVGLAGGTYNEQFF. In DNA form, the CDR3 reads TGTGCCAGCAGCCCGGTAGGACTAGCGGGAGGAACCTACAATGAGCAGTTCTTC.